A single sample is the source of the 18 T cell receptor beta chains below, sequenced in a study of blood T cell repertoires in COVID-19. Sequencing used immunoSEQ multiplex PCR; TCRdb keeps in-frame clones, though not all of them. The sample carries roughly 82,000 clones, roughly four fifths recorded once. Sequenced input: peripheral blood. The receptors stem from a man aged 60-69 years with acute or convalescent COVID-19.

CDR3 amino acids: CASSQDRAGGETQYF. The CDR3 DNA reads TGCGCCAGCAGCCAAGACCGGGCGGGGGGAGAGACCCAGTACTTC. The chain combines TRBV4-3 with TRBJ2-5; 8 bases fit TRBD2. V was clipped by 0 bases and J by 4 bases; unmatched bases: 4. The CDR3 length is 15 residues. Germline CDR1 LGHNA, CDR2 YSLEER.

A remark on this clone: One end of the junction varies from germline; a read error may be responsible. V is TRBV6-1 and J is TRBJ1-2; no firm D call. The CDR3 is made up of 15 amino acids. Germline V gives CDR1 MNHNS, CDR2 SASEGT. The CDR3 region has the DNA TGTGCCAGCAGTGAAGTACCCTTTGGGTTAGAGGGCTACATCTTC. Translated, it gives CASSEVPFGLEGYIF.

The chain employs TRBV30 and TRBJ1-6; TRBD1 matches at 9 bases. Per the germline V gene, CDR1 is GTSNPN and CDR2 is SVGIG (reference sequence). V lost 1 base and J lost 7; bases outside the gene matches: 2. The CDR3 has 14 amino acids. The CDR3 DNA follows: TGTGCCTGGAGTGCGACAGGGGGAAATTCACCCCTCCACTTT. It specifies CAWSATGGNSPLHF.

The V and J genes are TRBV28 and TRBJ2-3, with D perhaps matching TRBD2 (6 bases). Germline V gene sequence: CDR1 MDHEN, CDR2 SYDVKM. The CDR3 has 14 amino acids. V dropped 3 bases and J dropped 1 base, with 8 bases sitting between them. The CDR3: CASSLGLRTDTQYF. CDR3 bases: TGTGCCAGCAGTTTGGGACTTCGCACAGATACGCAGTATTTT.

The chain links TRBV28 to TRBJ1-3; TRBD1 agrees at 8 bases. V gave up 6 bases and J gave up 2 bases; unmatched junction bases: 3. The germline V gene encodes CDR1 MDHEN and CDR2 SYDVKM. The CDR3 has 14 residues. This CDR3 is CASRPTGAGNTIYF. Here the CDR3 DNA reads TGTGCCAGCAGGCCGACAGGGGCTGGAAACACCATATATTTT.

The chain has TRBV6-5 and TRBJ1-2; D possibly corresponds to TRBD1 (6 bases). CDR1 MNHEY and CDR2 SVGAGI come from the germline V gene. Trimming removed 6 bases from V and 5 bases from J, with 13 bases in between. The CDR3 has 13 residues. The CDR3 here is CASRQGDRYGYTF. CDR3 nucleotide sequence: TGTGCCAGCAGACAGGGTGACAGGTATGGCTACACCTTC.

The chain has TRBV15 and TRBJ2-5; maybe TRBD2 (6 bases). Trimming removed 2 bases at V and 2 bases at J, with 15 bases between. Germline V gene lookup returns CDR1 LNHNV and CDR2 YYDKDF (reference sequence). This CDR3 contains 16 residues. The CDR3 DNA reads as TGTGCCACCAGCAGACTGGCGGCTAGCGTGCAAGAGACCCAGTACTTC. Residues: CATSRLAASVQETQYF.

This chain joins TRBV18 and TRBJ1-2; TRBD1 matches 8 bases. V lost 3 bases and J lost 2; bases outside the gene matches: 8. CDR3 size: 16 residues. CDR1 is KGHSH and CDR2 is LQKENI in the germline V gene. The CDR3 loop reads CASSPLMTGANYGYTF. The DNA of the CDR3 is TGTGCCAGCTCACCCCTGATGACAGGGGCCAACTATGGCTACACCTTC.

This clone showed up just once. The chain uses TRBV27 and TRBJ1-1; D is undetermined. Germline CDR1 MNHEY, CDR2 SMNVEV (reference sequence). This CDR3 has 14 residues. Trimming took off 7 bases at V and 4 bases at J, with 16 bases between the two ends. CDR3 sequence: CASTRTSRGTEAFF. In DNA form, the CDR3 reads TGTGCCAGCACCAGGACGAGTCGGGGCACTGAAGCTTTCTTT.

The gene calls are TRBV28 and TRBJ2-7; TRBD2 agrees at 9 bases. Germline assignment: CDR1 MDHEN and CDR2 SYDVKM. The V gene end was trimmed by 3 bases and the J gene end by 4 bases; junction bases not matched to a gene: 1. The CDR3 spans 13 residues. The CDR3 here is CASSFLAGYEQYF. In DNA form, the CDR3 reads TGTGCCAGCAGTTTCCTAGCGGGGTACGAGCAGTACTTC.

The rearrangement joins TRBV28 to TRBJ1-2; no reliable D call. Germline V gene sequence: CDR1 MDHEN, CDR2 SYDVKM. V lost 6 bases, J lost 2 bases, and 10 bases lay in between. The CDR3 runs to 13 residues. The CDR3 here is CASSGGGNYGYTF. The CDR3, as DNA: TGTGCCAGCAGCGGAGGAGGGAACTATGGCTACACCTTC.

The chain couples TRBV11-2 to TRBJ2-7; no clear D. CDR3 length: 11 residues. The germline V gene has CDR1 SGHAT and CDR2 FQNNGV. Trimming took off 7 bases at V and 3 bases at J, with 7 bases between the two ends. CDR3 in amino acids: CASTQFYEQYF. The CDR3 DNA reads as TGTGCCAGCACCCAATTCTACGAGCAGTACTTC.

This chain links TRBV10-3 with TRBJ1-6, with TRBD1 matching over 11 bases. The V gene end was trimmed by 0 bases and the J gene end by 7 bases; junction bases not matched to a gene: 2. Germline V gene data show CDR1 as ENHRY and CDR2 as SYGVKD. The CDR3 has 16 amino acids. The CDR3 nucleotides are TGTGCCATCAGTGAGTCAGGGGACAGGGGGAATTCACCCCTCCACTTT. This encodes CAISESGDRGNSPLHF.

As to this clone: The sample carries other DNA sequences with the same CDR3. The rearrangement links TRBV7-9 to TRBJ1-5; 8 nucleotides match TRBD1. The CDR3 spans 14 residues. The germline CDR1 and CDR2 sequences are SEHNR and FQNEAQ (reference sequence). V dropped 2 bases and J dropped 4; count of bases not matched to a gene: 1. CDR3 region: CASSLTGGNQPQHF. DNA for the CDR3: TGTGCCAGCAGCTTAACAGGGGGAAATCAGCCCCAGCATTTT.

The chain is built from TRBV5-6 and TRBJ1-5; TRBD1 matches at 7 bases. The CDR3 covers 16 residues. V trimming: 4 bases; J trimming: 2 bases; junction bases outside the gene matches: 9. Germline CDR1 and CDR2: SGHDT and YYEEEE. The CDR3 DNA follows: TGTGCCAGCAGCCCCAGACAGGGAGAGGGCAATCAGCCCCAGCATTTT. Translating gives CASSPRQGEGNQPQHF.

This clone occurred once. J is TRBJ2-7 and V is TRBV6-5; TRBD1 agrees at 8 bases. The germline CDR1 and CDR2 sequences are MNHEY and SVGAGI. Trimming took 7 bases from V and 0 from J; bases not matched to a gene: 5. The CDR3 has 14 amino acids. The CDR3 region is CASITGGSSYEQYF. The CDR3 DNA follows: TGTGCCAGCATAACAGGGGGTAGCTCCTACGAGCAGTACTTC.

The genes are TRBV5-1 and TRBJ1-1; 7 nucleotides agree with TRBD1. Per germline, CDR1 SGHRS and CDR2 YFSETQ. Germline trimming cut 4 bases from V and 5 bases from J; bases unmatched to any gene: 11. This CDR3 has 15 residues. The CDR3 coding sequence is TGCGCCAGCAGCCCGAGGGTAGGGGGCGGGACTGAAGCTTTCTTT. Its translation is CASSPRVGGGTEAFF. The full variable domain, its missing parts supplied by reference TRBV5-1 and TRBJ1-1, is KAGVTQTPRYLIKTRGQQVTLSCSPISGHRSVSWYQQTPGQGLQFLFEYFSETQRNKGNFPGRFSGRQFSNSRSEMNVSTLELGDSALYLCASSPRVGGGTEAFFGQGTRLTVV.

V usage is TRBV6-1 and J usage is TRBJ2-1, with D possibly matching TRBD1 (5 bases). The CDR3 sequence is 14 residues long. Looked up from germline, CDR1 is MNHNS and CDR2 is SASEGT. Deletions cut 2 bases from V and 2 bases from J, with 7 bases between. CDR3 sequence (DNA): TGTGCCAGCAGTGAAAGGGGCGCCTACAATGAGCAGTTCTTC. Encoded protein: CASSERGAYNEQFF.